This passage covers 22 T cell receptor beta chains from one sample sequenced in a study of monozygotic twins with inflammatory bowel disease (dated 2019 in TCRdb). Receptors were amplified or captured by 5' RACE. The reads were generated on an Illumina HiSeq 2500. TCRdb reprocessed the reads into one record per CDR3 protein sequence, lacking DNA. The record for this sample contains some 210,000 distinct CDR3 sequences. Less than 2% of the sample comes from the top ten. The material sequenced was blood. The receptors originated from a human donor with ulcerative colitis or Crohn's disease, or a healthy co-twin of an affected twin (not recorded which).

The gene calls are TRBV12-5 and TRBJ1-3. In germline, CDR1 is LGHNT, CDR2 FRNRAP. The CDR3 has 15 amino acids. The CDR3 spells CASGLLGSYGNTIYF.

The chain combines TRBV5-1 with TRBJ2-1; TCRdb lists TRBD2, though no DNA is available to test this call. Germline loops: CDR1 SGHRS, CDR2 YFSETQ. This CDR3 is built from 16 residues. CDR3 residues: CASSPPSGGVYNEQFF.

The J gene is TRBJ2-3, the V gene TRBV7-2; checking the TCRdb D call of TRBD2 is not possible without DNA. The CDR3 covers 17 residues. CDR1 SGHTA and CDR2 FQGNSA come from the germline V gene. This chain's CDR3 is CASSPRQGGGNGDTQYF.

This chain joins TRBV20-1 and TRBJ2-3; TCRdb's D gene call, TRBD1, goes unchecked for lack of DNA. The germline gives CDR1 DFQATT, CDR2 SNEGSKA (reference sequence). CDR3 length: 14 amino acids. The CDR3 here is CSTPTVQGTDTQYF.

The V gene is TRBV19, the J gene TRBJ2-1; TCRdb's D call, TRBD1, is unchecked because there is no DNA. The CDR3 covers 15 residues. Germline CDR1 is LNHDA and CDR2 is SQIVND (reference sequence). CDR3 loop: CASSRDRGAGNEQFF.

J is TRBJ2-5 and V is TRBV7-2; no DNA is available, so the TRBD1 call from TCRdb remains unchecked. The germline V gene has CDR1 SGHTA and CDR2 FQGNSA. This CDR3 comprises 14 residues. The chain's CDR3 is CASSFTGQQETQYF.

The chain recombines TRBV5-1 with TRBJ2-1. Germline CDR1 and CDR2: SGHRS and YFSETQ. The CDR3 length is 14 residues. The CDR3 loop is CASSLLVEDNEQFF.

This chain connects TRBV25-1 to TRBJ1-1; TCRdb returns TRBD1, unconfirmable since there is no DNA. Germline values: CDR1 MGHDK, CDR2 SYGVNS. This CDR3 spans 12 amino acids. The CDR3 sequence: CASSDLTGEAFF.

CDR3 region: CASSIQGATDTQYF. The chain couples TRBV5-5 to TRBJ2-3; TCRdb returns TRBD1, unconfirmable since there is no DNA. The CDR3 spans 14 residues. The germline gives CDR1 SGHKS, CDR2 YYEKEE (reference sequence).

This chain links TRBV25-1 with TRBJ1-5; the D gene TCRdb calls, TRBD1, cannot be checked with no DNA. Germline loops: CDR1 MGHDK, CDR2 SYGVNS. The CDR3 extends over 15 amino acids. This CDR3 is CASTPGGADNQPQHF.

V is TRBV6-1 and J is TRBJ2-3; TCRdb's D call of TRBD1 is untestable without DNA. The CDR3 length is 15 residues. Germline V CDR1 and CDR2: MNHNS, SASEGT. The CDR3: CASSPVWGTGDTQYF.

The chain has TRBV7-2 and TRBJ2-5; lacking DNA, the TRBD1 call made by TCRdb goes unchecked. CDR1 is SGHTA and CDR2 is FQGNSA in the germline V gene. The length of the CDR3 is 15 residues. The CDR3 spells CASSPWAGNQETQYF. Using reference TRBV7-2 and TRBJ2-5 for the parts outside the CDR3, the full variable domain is GAGVSQSPSNKVTEKGKDVELRCDPISGHTALYWYRQSLGQGLEFLIYFQGNSAPDKSGLPSDRFSAERTGGSVSTLTIQRTQQEDSAVYLCASSPWAGNQETQYFGPGTRLLVL.

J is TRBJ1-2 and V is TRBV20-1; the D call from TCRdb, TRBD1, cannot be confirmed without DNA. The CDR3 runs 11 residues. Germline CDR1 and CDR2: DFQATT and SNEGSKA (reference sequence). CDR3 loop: CSAPGVNGYTF.

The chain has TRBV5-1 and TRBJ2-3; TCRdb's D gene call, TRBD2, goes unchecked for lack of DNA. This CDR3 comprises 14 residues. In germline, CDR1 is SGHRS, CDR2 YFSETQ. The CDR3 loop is CASSSSSGTDTQYF.

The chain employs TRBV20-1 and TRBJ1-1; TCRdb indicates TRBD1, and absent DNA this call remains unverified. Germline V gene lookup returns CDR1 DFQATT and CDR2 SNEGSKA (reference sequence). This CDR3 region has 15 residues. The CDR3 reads CSATNRGTLLAEAFF.

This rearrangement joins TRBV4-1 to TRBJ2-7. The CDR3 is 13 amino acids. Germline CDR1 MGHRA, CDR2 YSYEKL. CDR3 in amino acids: CASSQTINYEQYF.

This CDR3 is CASSQVLMGASANTGELFF. The chain has TRBV4-2 and TRBJ2-2; the D call of TRBD1 rests on TCRdb alone, since no DNA is present to check it. Germline lookup yields CDR1 LGHNA and CDR2 YNFKEQ. The CDR3 runs to 19 residues.

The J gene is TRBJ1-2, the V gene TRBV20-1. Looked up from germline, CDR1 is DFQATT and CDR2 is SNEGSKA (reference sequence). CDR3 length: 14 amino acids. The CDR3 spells CSARNRLTNYGYTF.

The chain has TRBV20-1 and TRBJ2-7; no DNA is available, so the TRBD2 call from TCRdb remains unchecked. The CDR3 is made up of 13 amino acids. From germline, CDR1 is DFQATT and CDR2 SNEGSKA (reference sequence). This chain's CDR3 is CSAEDFQAYEQYF.

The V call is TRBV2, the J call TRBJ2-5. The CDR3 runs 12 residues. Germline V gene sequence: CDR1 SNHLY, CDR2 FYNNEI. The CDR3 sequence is CASSALQETQYF.

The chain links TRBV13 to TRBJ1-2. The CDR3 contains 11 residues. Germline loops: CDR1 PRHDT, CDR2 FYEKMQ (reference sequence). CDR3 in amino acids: CASRFPYGYTF. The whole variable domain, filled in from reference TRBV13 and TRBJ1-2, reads AAGVIQSPRHLIKEKRETATLKCYPIPRHDTVYWYQQGPGQDPQFLISFYEKMQSDKGSIPDRFSAQQFSDYHSELNMSSLELGDSALYFCASRFPYGYTFGSGTRLTVV.

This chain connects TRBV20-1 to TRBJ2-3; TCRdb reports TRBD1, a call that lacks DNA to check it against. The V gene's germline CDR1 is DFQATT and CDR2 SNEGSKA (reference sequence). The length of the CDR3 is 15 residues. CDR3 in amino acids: CSASWTGFGTDTQYF.